The present TCR beta chain was sequenced within a study of cytomegalovirus exposure and HLA in healthy donors. Whole-study results and caveats: The authors assumed roughly uniform sequencing depth across donors for presence/absence analyses. As was reported, the HLA-A and HLA-B alleles of most subjects were accurately predicted from TCR beta sequences. Later on, a genetic analysis was performed. It linked a missense variant in DCLRE1C with V- and J-gene trimming of TCR beta.

Primers: 60 Vbeta forward and 13 Jbeta reverse. Sequencing was performed with immunoSEQ multiplex PCR; in TCRdb, only in-frame clones are kept and a portion is missing. The sample has roughly 200,000 clones; 75% to 85% are singletons. About this clone: The antigen is not known.

Sequencing input: PBMCs. This TCR derives from a woman between 55 and 75 years old in good health and CMV-seropositive.

CDR3 residues: CASTKRERGTDTQYF. The CDR3 DNA sequence: TGTGCCAGCACAAAGCGGGAGAGGGGCACAGATACGCAGTATTTT. The J gene is TRBJ2-3, the V gene TRBV6-1; 8 positions agree with TRBD2. Germline CDR1 MNHNS, CDR2 SASEGT. The trim removed 7 bases at V and 1 base at J, leaving 7 bases unmatched. CDR3 length equals 15 residues.